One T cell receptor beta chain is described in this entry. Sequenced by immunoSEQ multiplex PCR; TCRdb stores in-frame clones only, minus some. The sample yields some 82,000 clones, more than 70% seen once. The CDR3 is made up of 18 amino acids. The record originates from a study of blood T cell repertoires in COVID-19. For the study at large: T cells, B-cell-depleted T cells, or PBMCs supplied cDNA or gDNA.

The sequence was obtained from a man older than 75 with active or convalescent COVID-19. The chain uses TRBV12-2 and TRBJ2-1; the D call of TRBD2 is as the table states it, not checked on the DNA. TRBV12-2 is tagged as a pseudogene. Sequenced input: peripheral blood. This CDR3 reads CASRFGLPPVGFDNEQFF. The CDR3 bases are TGTGCAAGTCGCTTTGGACTGCCCCCCGTCGGGTTTGACAATGAGCAGTTCTTC.